A selection of T cell receptor beta chains follows, all from one sample in a study of blood T cell repertoires in COVID-19. Sequencing was performed with immunoSEQ multiplex PCR; in TCRdb, only in-frame clones are kept and a portion is missing. Seen here are some 250,000 clones, 82% observed once, and the top ten hold about 3%. The sample comprised peripheral blood. The source of these receptors is a woman under 30 with acute or convalescent COVID-19. Each CDR3 is given with its conserved first and last residue. Fields, in order: V gene, J gene, clone size, D gene, CDR3 length, CDR3 DNA, CDR3 protein. A D gene is named only where the DNA matches it firmly. Some rows have no size entry. The others give once, few or many, or a class for an expanded clone.

TRBV7-9,TRBJ1-1,NA,NA,13,TGTGCCAGCAGTAGACAGAAGAACACTGAAGCTTTCTTT,CASSRQKNTEAFF
TRBV5-1,TRBJ2-5,NA,NA,14,TGCGCCACGGCCCCCGGTTGGCCCGGGGAGACCCAGTACTTC,CATAPGWPGETQYF
TRBV18,TRBJ1-5,NA,NA,13,TGTGCCAGCTCACCACCGAGGGGGCAGCCCCAGCATTTT,CASSPPRGQPQHF
TRBV7-2,TRBJ2-7,NA,TRBD1,13,TGTGCCAGCAGCCGGGACAGAATCTACGAGCAGTACTTC,CASSRDRIYEQYF
TRBV24-1,TRBJ2-1,NA,TRBD1,18,TGTGCCACCAGTGCATGGGACAGGGTGCCCAGCTCCTACAATGAGCAGTTCTTC,CATSAWDRVPSSYNEQFF
TRBV7-8,TRBJ2-1,few,TRBD2,18,TGTGCCAGCAGGGATAGGGGGATCCCAGGCGGGAGGGCCTCTGAGCAGTTCTTC,CASRDRGIPGGRASEQFF
TRBV14,TRBJ2-1,NA,TRBD1,16,TGTGCCAGCAGCCAAGAATGGGGGACAGGTCTTGGGGAGCAGTTCTTC,CASSQEWGTGLGEQFF
TRBV7-2,TRBJ1-3,NA,TRBD1,15,TGTGCCAGCAGCTTACAAGGGGGCGTAGGAAACACCATATATTTT,CASSLQGGVGNTIYF
TRBV19,TRBJ1-1,few,NA,14,TGTGCCAGTAGTACCCGAGAGAGAAACACTGAAGCTTTCTTT,CASSTRERNTEAFF
TRBV15,TRBJ1-3,NA,TRBD1,16,TGTGCCACCGCTGACCAACAGGGGATTATTGTGAACACCATATATTTT,CATADQQGIIVNTIYF
TRBV27,TRBJ1-4,NA,NA,14,TGTGCCAGCAGTTTTAGGCAGGGCCATGAAAAACTGTTTTTT,CASSFRQGHEKLFF
TRBV5-1,TRBJ2-5,NA,TRBD1,14,TGCGCCAGCAGCTTTGACAGGGGTGGGGAGACCCAGTACTTC,CASSFDRGGETQYF
TRBV4-3,TRBJ1-2,NA,TRBD1,17,TGCGCCAGCAGCCAAGGAATTGGACAGGGTGCGGGTTATGGCTACACCTTC,CASSQGIGQGAGYGYTF
TRBV19,TRBJ2-3,NA,TRBD1,16,TGTGCCAGTAGTTCCGGGATGGGACAGGGTAGAGATACGCAGTATTTT,CASSSGMGQGRDTQYF
TRBV7-9,TRBJ2-3,NA,TRBD2,15,TGTGCCAGCAGCCCCGGCGGCGGGGGTGCAGATACGCAGTATTTT,CASSPGGGGADTQYF
TRBV7-2,TRBJ1-1,once,NA,14,TGTGCCAGCAGCCGTGTACAGGGAGTCACTGAAGCTTTCTTT,CASSRVQGVTEAFF
TRBV9,TRBJ1-2,NA,NA,13,TGTGCCAGCAGCGTAGGACAAGACTATGGCTACACCTTC,CASSVGQDYGYTF
TRBV7-9,TRBJ1-2,NA,TRBD1,14,TGTGCCAGCACCGAACAGGGGCTTGGCTATGGCTACACCTTC,CASTEQGLGYGYTF
TRBV6-5,TRBJ1-1,once,NA,12,TGTGCCAGCAGCCAAGACACCGTTGAAGCTTTCTTT,CASSQDTVEAFF
TRBV13,TRBJ1-2,NA,TRBD1,14,TGTGCCAGCAGCTCGGGACAGGGTGGCTATGGCTACACCTTC,CASSSGQGGYGYTF